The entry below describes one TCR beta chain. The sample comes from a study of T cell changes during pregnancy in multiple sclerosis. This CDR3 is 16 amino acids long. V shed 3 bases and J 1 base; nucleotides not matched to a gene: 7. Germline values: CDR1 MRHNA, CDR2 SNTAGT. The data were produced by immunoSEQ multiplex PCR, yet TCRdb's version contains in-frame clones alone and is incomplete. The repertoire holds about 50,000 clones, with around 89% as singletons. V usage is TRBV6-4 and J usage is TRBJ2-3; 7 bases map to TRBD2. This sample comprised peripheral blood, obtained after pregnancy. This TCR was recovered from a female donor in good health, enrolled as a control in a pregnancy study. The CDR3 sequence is CASSENEAGGTDTQYF. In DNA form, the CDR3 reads TGTGCCAGCAGTGAAAACGAGGCGGGGGGCACAGATACGCAGTATTTT.